A single sample gave rise to the 7 T cell receptor beta chains below, sequenced in a study of Graves' ophthalmopathy and Graves' hyperthyroidism (dated by TCRdb to 2016 to 2018). Sequenced on an Illumina HiSeq 2000. For repertoire sequencing, the TCR beta CDR3 regions were amplified from RNA transcripts. HTBI primers and the Qiagen OneStep RT-PCR kit were used in a first-round RT-PCR, which was followed by a second-round multiplex PCR, size selection and purification. TCRdb reran the public reads through fastp at Q25 and MiXCR, keeping productive beta chains. Identical CDR3 proteins give one entry, which carries the most common genes and DNA. Within this sample are 500,000 to 600,000 distinct CDR3 sequences, with roughly 40% of them counted one time only. The leading ten clones occupy about 4.1% of the sample. The sample was peripheral blood or thyroid tissue (not recorded which). Receptors were obtained from an adult man with Graves' hyperthyroidism.

This clonotype has only one observation. The chain carries TRBV9 and TRBJ2-7; a weak D match, TRBD2 (6 bases). V was clipped by 0 bases and J by 3 bases, with 13 bases between them. This CDR3 contains 15 residues. The germline V gene has CDR1 SGDLS and CDR2 YYNGEE. CDR3 region: CASSVGPGGSYEQYF. As DNA, the CDR3 is TGTGCCAGCAGCGTAGGTCCCGGGGGAAGCTACGAGCAGTACTTC.

Worth noting for this clonotype: This could be a read error, since a much larger clone is one nucleotide away. This rearrangement joins TRBV9 to TRBJ1-2; tentative D call: TRBD1 (5 bases). This CDR3 is built from 13 residues. The germline CDR1 and CDR2 sequences are SGDLS and YYNGEE. Trimming took 0 bases from V and 4 from J, leaving 7 bases between them. The CDR3, as DNA: TGTGCCAGCAGCGTAGACAGGACCTATGGCTACACCTTC. Its protein product is CASSVDRTYGYTF.

CDR3 nucleotide sequence: TGCGCCAGCAGCCAAGTAGCGGGGGTCCGGGAGACCCAGTACTTC. It encodes CASSQVAGVRETQYF. The chain links TRBV4-1 to TRBJ2-5; 9 bases map to TRBD2. The CDR3 is 15 amino acids. Germline lookup yields CDR1 MGHRA and CDR2 YSYEKL. Unmatched junction bases numbered 5, after V lost 1 base and J lost 5 bases.

The gene calls are TRBV20-1 and TRBJ1-4; 9 nucleotides align to TRBD1. Trimming took 5 bases from V and 0 from J; bases not matched to a gene: 10. CDR3 length equals 17 residues. Germline CDR1 reads DFQATT; CDR2 reads SNEGSKA (reference sequence). CDR3 residues: CSASTGGTDATNEKLFF. The CDR3 nucleotides read TGCAGTGCTTCGACAGGGGGGACAGATGCAACTAATGAAAAACTGTTTTTT.

This clonotype was detected a few times. The rearrangement uses TRBV9 and TRBJ1-1, with D uncertain. The CDR3 sequence is 18 residues long. Trimming removed 4 bases from V and 5 bases from J, with 27 bases in between. In germline, CDR1 is SGDLS, CDR2 YYNGEE. The CDR3 DNA follows: TGTGCCAGCAGCCTTCGATTAATGAGGGAATATCAAGGGACTGAAGCTTTCTTT. Translated, it gives CASSLRLMREYQGTEAFF.

The chain joins TRBV5-4 to TRBJ2-3; TRBD2 matches 12 bases. V dropped 5 bases and J dropped 0; count of bases not matched to a gene: 10. Germline V lookup: CDR1 SGHNT, CDR2 YYREEE (reference sequence). The CDR3 runs 18 residues. The CDR3: CASSTGLAGSDSTDTQYF. The CDR3 region has the DNA TGTGCCAGCAGTACAGGACTAGCGGGATCAGATAGCACAGATACGCAGTATTTT.

Many counts were recorded for this clonotype. CDR3: CASSEYGTSAGNTIYF. The CDR3 nucleotides are TGCGCCAGCAGTGAGTACGGGACCTCTGCTGGAAACACCATATATTTT. The rearrangement links TRBV10-2 to TRBJ1-3; perhaps TRBD1 as D (5 bases). The CDR3 covers 16 residues. Trimming took off 1 base at V and 2 bases at J, with 12 bases between the two ends. From germline, CDR1 is WSHSY and CDR2 SAAADI.